Listed below are T cell receptor beta chains from one sample, sequenced in a study of post-analysis software for immune sequencing data. TCRdb re-analysed the PCR reads in MiXCR, keeping a single row per CDR3 protein. The sample has about 200,000 distinct CDR3 sequences, approximately 28% seen once. The sequencing input was blood. The receptor source for this set is a girl aged 2 to 17 with multiple sclerosis. CDR3s include the opening cysteine and the closing phenylalanine or tryptophan. Fields, in order: CDR3 protein, CDR3 DNA, clone size, J gene, D gene, V gene. D genes are given only for firm matches. A clone size is listed for some rows: how often the clone was seen (once, few, many), or a class if it is expanded.

CASSKLQGAGNTEAFF,TGTGCCAGCAGCAAACTACAGGGGGCGGGGAACACTGAAGCTTTCTTT,-,TRBJ1-1,TRBD1,TRBV7-9
CASSQGGDTQYF,TGTGCCAGCAGCCAAGGCGGAGATACGCAGTATTTT,many,TRBJ2-3,-,TRBV4-2
CASSLGWGSMTNTEAFF,TGTGCCAGCAGCTTAGGTTGGGGCAGTATGACCAACACTGAAGCTTTCTTT,few,TRBJ1-1,-,TRBV7-9
CSASPDRWAFNEQFF,TGCAGTGCTAGCCCCGACAGATGGGCTTTCAATGAGCAGTTCTTC,many,TRBJ2-1,-,TRBV20-1
CASSLHPRDRATDTQYF,TGTGCCAGCAGCCTACATCCGAGGGACAGGGCTACAGATACGCAGTATTTT,many,TRBJ2-3,TRBD1,TRBV7-2
CSTTRGQLNTEAFF,TGCAGTACTACCAGGGGACAGCTGAACACTGAAGCTTTCTTT,-,TRBJ1-1,TRBD1,TRBV20-1
CASSEWGEQIQYF,TGTGCCAGCAGTGAATGGGGGGAACAGATACAGTATTTT,-,TRBJ2-3,-,TRBV25-1
CASSGGFVGNTIYF,TGTGCCAGCAGCGGTGGTTTTGTCGGAAACACCATATATTTT,-,TRBJ1-3,-,TRBV7-2
CSARDIRVVGETQYF,TGCAGTGCTAGAGATATAAGGGTGGTAGGAGAGACCCAGTACTTC,many,TRBJ2-5,-,TRBV20-1
CASSRRKTSGGAKNIQYF,TGTGCCAGCAGTCGACGAAAGACTAGCGGAGGAGCCAAAAACATTCAGTACTTC,few,TRBJ2-4,TRBD2,TRBV6-2/TRBV6-3
CASSGKDRVGETQYF,TGTGCCAGCAGCGGGAAGGACAGGGTGGGAGAGACCCAGTACTTC,many,TRBJ2-5,TRBD1,TRBV5-5
CASSPSFIMTQNTEAFF,TGCGCCAGCAGCCCCTCCTTCATAATGACTCAGAACACTGAAGCTTTCTTT,-,TRBJ1-1,-,TRBV5-1
CASSERQGRNQPQHF,TGTGCCAGCAGTGAAAGACAGGGGCGCAATCAGCCCCAGCATTTT,-,TRBJ1-5,TRBD1,TRBV12-3/TRBV12-4
CSVLERTNEKLFF,TGCAGCGTTCTGGAGAGAACTAATGAAAAACTGTTTTTT,few,TRBJ1-4,-,TRBV29-1
CSASPPAGGNEQYF,TGCAGTGCTTCCCCCCCCGCGGGGGGGAACGAGCAGTACTTC,many,TRBJ2-7,TRBD2,TRBV20-1
CATRRVGRDSYEQYF,TGTGCCACCCGGAGGGTTGGACGGGACTCCTACGAGCAGTACTTC,many,TRBJ2-7,-,TRBV15
CASSPQGQGSNERFF,TGCGCCAGCAGCCCACAGGGACAGGGAAGCAATGAGCGGTTCTTC,-,TRBJ2-1,TRBD1,TRBV5-1
CSASGWTGRFEQFF,TGCAGTGCTAGCGGGTGGACAGGGCGTTTTGAGCAGTTCTTC,many,TRBJ2-1,TRBD1,TRBV20-1
CASSLYDGGGVYDYTF,TGTGCCAGCAGTCTCTACGATGGGGGGGGCGTCTATGACTACACCTTC,-,TRBJ1-2,-,TRBV27
CASSLVLAGGPSSTDTQYF,TGCGCCAGCAGCTTGGTACTAGCGGGAGGGCCGAGTAGCACAGATACGCAGTATTTT,many,TRBJ2-3,TRBD2,TRBV5-1
CASSGNQPQHF,TGTGCCAGCAGTGGGAATCAGCCCCAGCATTTT,many,TRBJ1-5,-,TRBV28
CAASGTGVPYEQYF,TGCGCCGCCAGTGGGACGGGAGTTCCCTACGAGCAGTACTTC,-,TRBJ2-7,-,TRBV24-1
CASMLGVSYEQYF,TGTGCCAGCATGTTGGGGGTCTCCTACGAGCAGTACTTC,many,TRBJ2-7,-,TRBV6-1
CASRSRDRGREQYF,TGTGCCAGCAGATCCCGGGACAGGGGACGCGAGCAGTACTTC,many,TRBJ2-7,TRBD1,TRBV12-3/TRBV12-4
CASSYRISGANVLTF,TGTGCCAGCAGTTACAGGATCTCTGGGGCCAACGTCCTGACTTTC,many,TRBJ2-6,-,TRBV6-5
CASSRTGPLYNEQFF,TGCGCCAGCAGCAGGACAGGGCCCCTCTACAATGAGCAGTTCTTC,many,TRBJ2-1,TRBD1,TRBV5-1
CASSQRTSRDTQYF,TGCGCCAGCAGCCAAAGGACTAGCAGGGATACGCAGTATTTT,few,TRBJ2-3,TRBD2,TRBV4-1
CTSSYTTPRSREQFF,TGTACCAGCAGTTACACGACTCCACGCTCTCGGGAGCAGTTCTTC,-,TRBJ2-1,-,TRBV6-5
CSVPRGRGQGASYYGYTF,TGCAGCGTTCCCCGGGGCAGGGGACAGGGGGCTTCCTACTATGGCTACACCTTC,many,TRBJ1-2,TRBD1,TRBV29-1
CASSLARTGGETQYF,TGTGCCAGCAGCTTAGCAAGGACAGGTGGAGAGACCCAGTACTTC,-,TRBJ2-5,TRBD1,TRBV11-1
CASSQEPGRGGNNEQFF,TGTGCCAGCAGCCAAGAACCCGGGCGGGGGGGGAACAATGAGCAGTTCTTC,-,TRBJ2-1,TRBD2,TRBV4-2
CSARAPPGQGGSGTEAFF,TGCAGTGCTAGAGCCCCTCCGGGACAGGGAGGGTCCGGCACTGAAGCTTTCTTT,few,TRBJ1-1,TRBD1,TRBV20-1
CASRISGGVMAEAFF,TGTGCCAGCAGGATCTCAGGGGGCGTGATGGCTGAAGCTTTCTTT,-,TRBJ1-1,TRBD1,TRBV6-5
CASSQGSGRNNYGYTF,TGTGCCAGCAGCCAAGGTTCAGGCAGGAACAACTATGGCTACACCTTC,many,TRBJ1-2,-,TRBV3-1
CASSLLGGLGRSYNEQFF,TGCGCCAGCAGCTTGTTGGGGGGCCTAGGCCGGTCCTACAATGAGCAGTTCTTC,few,TRBJ2-1,-,TRBV5-1
CASSLGVSPDTQYF,TGTGCCAGCAGTCTTGGGGTGAGCCCAGATACGCAGTATTTT,few,TRBJ2-3,-,TRBV12-3/TRBV12-4
CASSPRANEQFF,TGCGCCAGCAGCCCCAGGGCCAATGAGCAGTTCTTC,many,TRBJ2-1,-,TRBV5-1
CASSYRAATLYSNQPQHF,TGTGCCAGCAGTTATCGGGCAGCGACCCTCTATAGCAATCAGCCCCAGCATTTT,-,TRBJ1-5,-,TRBV28
CASSLLTFDTEAFF,TGTGCCAGCAGCTTACTAACTTTCGACACTGAAGCTTTCTTT,-,TRBJ1-1,-,TRBV7-9
CASSLADRYGYTF,TGCGCCAGCAGCTTGGCCGACAGATATGGCTACACCTTC,-,TRBJ1-2,-,TRBV5-1
CATSPLSTDTQYF,TGTGCCACCAGTCCCCTAAGCACAGATACGCAGTATTTT,-,TRBJ2-3,-,TRBV24-1